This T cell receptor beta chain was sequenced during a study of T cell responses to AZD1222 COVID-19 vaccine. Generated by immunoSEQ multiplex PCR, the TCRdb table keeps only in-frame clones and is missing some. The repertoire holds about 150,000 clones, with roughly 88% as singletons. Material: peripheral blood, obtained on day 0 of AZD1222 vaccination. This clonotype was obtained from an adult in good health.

The CDR3 sequence is CASPNANSPLHF. The CDR3 nucleotides are TGTGCCAGCCCCAACGCCAATTCACCCCTCCACTTT. This sequence joins TRBV18 and TRBJ1-6; the D is unclear. The V gene lost 8 bases and the J gene lost 7 bases, with 9 bases spanning the gap. The CDR3 runs to 12 residues. The germline gives CDR1 KGHSH, CDR2 LQKENI.